Below, 18 T cell receptor beta chains from the same sample are listed, as sequenced in a study of shared T cell receptors in the human thymus (dated by TCRdb to the early 2020s). The library was prepared using the immunoSEQ multiplex PCR assay. Sourced from immuneACCESS, this table was stored by TCRdb with only in-frame sequences that have V and J called. A share of the clones is absent; for the studies checked, an unresolved V gene accounts for under half, and the remainder has no known explanation. This sample has some 660,000 clones in its table, and 80% to 90% of those were observed once. The ten most abundant clones make up about 0.0094% of the sample. In addition, the sample was reused for a study of human thymus T cells.

Input material: thymocytes. The receptors come from a boy less than two years old with a congenital heart defect. Donor details come from another sample of the same person, matched by shared clones.

This sequence joins TRBV7-2 and TRBJ1-5; TRBD1 aligns across 9 bases. Trimming took 1 base from V and 6 from J; bases not matched to a gene: 4. There are 15 residues in the CDR3. Germline V lookup: CDR1 SGHTA, CDR2 FQGNSA. Here the CDR3 DNA reads TGTGCCAGCAGCTTAGGGGACAGGGAGGTTCAGCCCCAGCATTTT. Protein sequence: CASSLGDREVQPQHF.

The chain couples TRBV12-2 to TRBJ2-1; the listed D gene, TRBD2, was not tested against the DNA. TRBV12-2 constitutes a pseudogene. CDR3 length equals 15 residues. Here the CDR3 DNA reads TGTGCAAGTCGCCCCCCTGCTGGAGACTACAATGAGCAGTTCTTC. Translated, it gives CASRPPAGDYNEQFF.

The chain carries TRBV28 and TRBJ2-7; 8 positions match TRBD2. Germline V gives CDR1 MDHEN, CDR2 SYDVKM. This CDR3 contains 16 residues. V trimming: 2 bases; J trimming: 1 base; junction bases outside the gene matches: 7. CDR3 region: CASSLAGGAGSYEQYF. Written as DNA, the CDR3 is TGTGCCAGCAGTTTAGCCGGGGGGGCGGGGTCCTACGAGCAGTACTTC. The complete variable domain, with remaining parts taken from reference TRBV28 and TRBJ2-7, reads DVKVTQSSRYLVKRTGEKVFLECVQDMDHENMFWYRQDPGLGLRLIYFSYDVKMKEKGDIPEGYSVSREKKERFSLILESASTNQTSMYLCASSLAGGAGSYEQYFGPGTRLTVT.

The V call is TRBV15, the J call TRBJ2-7; 13 bases agree with TRBD2. Germline assignment: CDR1 LNHNV and CDR2 YYDKDF (reference sequence). The CDR3 runs to 19 residues. V trimming: 3 bases; J trimming: 2 bases; junction bases outside the gene matches: 13. In DNA, the CDR3 is TGTGCCACCAGCAGGGAACGACAAGGACTAGCGGGAGCCCCCTACGAGCAGTACTTC. Its protein is CATSRERQGLAGAPYEQYF. The full variable domain, completed using reference TRBV15 and TRBJ2-7, is DAMVIQNPRYQVTQFGKPVTLSCSQTLNHNVMYWYQQKSSQAPKLLFHYYDKDFNNEADTPDNFQSRRPNTSFCFLDIRSPGLGDTAMYLCATSRERQGLAGAPYEQYFGPGTRLTVT.

V gene TRBV4-1 combines with J gene TRBJ2-7; D is undetermined. V lost 0 bases and J 0 bases, leaving 12 bases between the germline ends. Germline CDR1 and CDR2: MGHRA and YSYEKL. The CDR3 covers 16 residues. This CDR3 reads CASSQDPQPSSYEQYF. The CDR3 DNA is TGCGCCAGCAGCCAAGACCCCCAGCCTAGCTCCTACGAGCAGTACTTC.

The chain recombines TRBV7-2 with TRBJ2-1; the match to TRBD2 covers 7 bases. J gave up 0 bases and V 4 bases, and 9 bases lay outside the gene matches. This CDR3 contains 17 residues. The germline gives CDR1 SGHTA, CDR2 FQGNSA. The CDR3 loop is CASSSRREGSSYNEQFF. The CDR3 DNA sequence: TGTGCCAGCAGCTCCCGGAGGGAGGGCAGCTCCTACAATGAGCAGTTCTTC.

This CDR3 reads CASSEALAGERNEQFF. The CDR3 DNA reads TGTGCCAGCAGTGAAGCGCTCGCGGGAGAAAGGAATGAGCAGTTCTTC. The chain couples TRBV2 to TRBJ2-1; 7 bases are shared with TRBD2. This CDR3 spans 16 amino acids. From germline, CDR1 is SNHLY and CDR2 FYNNEI. J lost 7 bases, V lost 0 bases, and 9 bases had no gene match. Complete variable domain (other parts from reference TRBV2 and TRBJ2-1): EPEVTQTPSHQVTQMGQEVILRCVPISNHLYFYWYRQILGQKVEFLVSFYNNEISEKSEIFDDQFSVERPDGSNFTLKIRSTKLEDSAMYFCASSEALAGERNEQFFGPGTRLTVL.

The chain combines TRBV6-5 with TRBJ1-2; TRBD1 might be the D (6 bases). The V and J ends lost 6 bases and 5 bases respectively, with 19 bases between them. Germline CDR1 is MNHEY and CDR2 is SVGAGI. This CDR3 comprises 15 residues. In nucleotides, the CDR3 is TGTGCCAGCAGCCGCCGGGACAAGTTAGGATATGGCTACACCTTC. It specifies CASSRRDKLGYGYTF.

V gene TRBV5-1 combines with J gene TRBJ2-1; 10 bases fit TRBD2. The trim removed 1 base at V and 0 bases at J, leaving 10 bases unmatched. The CDR3 extends over 19 amino acids. In germline, CDR1 is SGHRS, CDR2 YFSETQ. The CDR3 DNA is TGCGCCAGCAGCTTGACTTTGCTAGCGGGAGAGATCTCCTACAATGAGCAGTTCTTC. It specifies CASSLTLLAGEISYNEQFF.

The gene calls are TRBV25-1 and TRBJ1-1, with TRBD1 as a possible D gene (6 bases). The CDR3 is 12 amino acids. Trimming removed 9 bases from V and 7 bases from J, with 15 bases in between. Germline V gene lookup returns CDR1 MGHDK and CDR2 SYGVNS. The CDR3 coding sequence is TGTGCCAGTAAGACAGGCGGGAGTGAAGCTTTCTTT. This gives the protein CASKTGGSEAFF.

The chain employs TRBV7-8 and TRBJ1-4, with D maybe TRBD1 (5 bases). Germline CDR1 reads SGHVS; CDR2 reads FQNEAQ. V was cut by 1 base and J by 4 bases, with 16 bases left in between. The CDR3 sequence is 17 residues long. CDR3 region: CASSLGWGDVDNEKLFF. The CDR3 bases are TGTGCCAGCAGCTTAGGCTGGGGGGACGTTGATAATGAAAAACTGTTTTTT.

J is TRBJ1-1 and V is TRBV14, with 7 bases that match TRBD1. The ends lost 3 bases at V and 4 bases at J; junction bases unmatched: 2. The CDR3 loop spans 13 amino acids. Germline V gives CDR1 SGHDN, CDR2 FVKESK. CDR3 amino acids: CASSQNRGTEAFF. CDR3 DNA sequence: TGTGCCAGCAGCCAGAACAGGGGCACTGAAGCTTTCTTT.

The chain recombines TRBV7-2 with TRBJ2-7; 16 bases align to TRBD2. The junction had 10 bases not matched to a gene; V was cut back by 5 bases and J by 3 bases. The CDR3 contains 18 residues. Per the germline V gene, CDR1 is SGHTA and CDR2 is FQGNSA. The CDR3 DNA reads as TGTGCCAGCAGCCAAAAAACGGGACTAGCGGGAGGGCTCTACGAGCAGTACTTC. Protein: CASSQKTGLAGGLYEQYF.

The rearrangement uses TRBV4-1 and TRBJ1-2; the D gene is possibly TRBD1 (5 bases). V was cut by 4 bases and J by 1 base, with 22 bases left in between. Germline V lookup: CDR1 MGHRA, CDR2 YSYEKL. This CDR3 is built from 18 residues. DNA for the CDR3: TGCGCCAGCAGCCCAACCAACCCCTGGCAGGGCGGTAACTATGGCTACACCTTC. It translates to CASSPTNPWQGGNYGYTF.

In its sample, this clone was seen once. V gene TRBV5-8 combines with J gene TRBJ2-7; possible D gene TRBD2, 6 bases. The germline V gene encodes CDR1 SGHTS and CDR2 YDEGEE. This CDR3 comprises 16 residues. With 3 bases removed from V and 3 bases from J, the gap between germline ends came to 19 bases. The chain's CDR3 is CASSWRGMVIYYEQYF. CDR3 nucleotides: TGTGCCAGCAGCTGGCGGGGTATGGTTATCTACTACGAGCAGTACTTC.

The chain links TRBV28 to TRBJ1-5; D remains ambiguous. Trimming removed 2 bases from V and 6 bases from J, with 17 bases in between. The CDR3 sequence is 16 residues long. Germline V lookup: CDR1 MDHEN, CDR2 SYDVKM. The CDR3 sequence: CASSLGRRDSRQPQHF. DNA of the CDR3: TGTGCCAGCAGTTTAGGGCGGAGGGATTCTCGTCAGCCCCAGCATTTT. Using reference TRBV28 and TRBJ1-5 for the parts outside the CDR3, the full variable domain is DVKVTQSSRYLVKRTGEKVFLECVQDMDHENMFWYRQDPGLGLRLIYFSYDVKMKEKGDIPEGYSVSREKKERFSLILESASTNQTSMYLCASSLGRRDSRQPQHFGDGTRLSIL.

This chain connects TRBV27 to TRBJ1-2, with D unclear. With 3 bases removed from V and 5 bases from J, the gap between germline ends came to 13 bases. Per the germline V gene, CDR1 is MNHEY and CDR2 is SMNVEV (reference sequence). This CDR3 spans 14 amino acids. The CDR3 nucleotides read TGTGCCAGCAGTTTCGATGCCTCAACTTATGGCTACACCTTC. Translated: CASSFDASTYGYTF.

The CDR3 bases are TGTGCCAGCAGCCCAAGCCGGGGGAGCACCGGGGAGCTGTTTTTT. It yields the protein CASSPSRGSTGELFF. The J gene is TRBJ2-2, the V gene TRBV7-6; perhaps TRBD2 as D (6 bases). Trimming took off 5 bases at V and 4 bases at J, with 14 bases between the two ends. The germline V gene has CDR1 SGHVS and CDR2 FNYEAQ. The CDR3 runs to 15 residues.